The clone carrying this T cell receptor (beta chain) was seen ten or more times. TCRdb processed the 5' RACE reads anew with MiXCR; each CDR3 protein has one entry. The sample lists some 21,000 distinct CDR3 sequences, 2.5% to 4% occurring once. Time point here: sample taken at primary tumor resection. Whole RNA, isolated from tumor, nontumor lung or frozen PBMC, was sequenced without prior sorting. The entry originates in a study of spatial heterogeneity in lung cancer. CDR3 length: 16 amino acids. The ends lost 0 bases at V and 2 bases at J; junction bases unmatched: 5. The germline CDR1 and CDR2 sequences are DFQATT and SNEGSKA (reference sequence).

The TCR was taken from a female donor with early-stage non-small cell lung cancer. The material was PBMCs, obtained at surgery. V is TRBV20-1 and J is TRBJ2-1; TRBD2 agrees at 9 bases. The CDR3 DNA sequence: TGCAGTGCTAGAGATAGCGGGAGAGGGGCCTACAATGAGCAGTTCTTC. Translation gives CSARDSGRGAYNEQFF.